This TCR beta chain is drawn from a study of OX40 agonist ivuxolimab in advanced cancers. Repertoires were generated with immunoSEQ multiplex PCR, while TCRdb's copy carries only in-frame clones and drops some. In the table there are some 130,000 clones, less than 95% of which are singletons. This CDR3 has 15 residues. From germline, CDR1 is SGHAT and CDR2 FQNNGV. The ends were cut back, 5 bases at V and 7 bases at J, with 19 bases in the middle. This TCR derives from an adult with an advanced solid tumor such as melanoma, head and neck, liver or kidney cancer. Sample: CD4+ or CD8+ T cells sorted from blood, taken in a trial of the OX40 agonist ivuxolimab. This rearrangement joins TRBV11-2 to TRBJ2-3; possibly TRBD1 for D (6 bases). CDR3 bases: TGTGCCAGCAGCGGAAGACAGGATGCAATGAATACGCAGTATTTT. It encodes CASSGRQDAMNTQYF. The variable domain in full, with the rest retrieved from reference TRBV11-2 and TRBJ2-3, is EAGVAQSPRYKIIEKRQSVAFWCNPISGHATLYWYQQILGQGPKLLIQFQNNGVVDDSQLPKDRFSAERLKGVDSTLKIQPAKLEDSAVYLCASSGRQDAMNTQYFGPGTRLTVL.